This T cell receptor (beta chain) comes out of a study of blood T cell repertoires in COVID-19 (dated by TCRdb to the early 2020s). For the wider study: Samples covering the acute and convalescent phases of COVID-19 were provided by collaborators in the United States, Italy and Spain. The material from the prospective study consisted of cDNA or gDNA derived from T cells, B-cell-depleted T cells, or PBMCs. Subjects who had been exposed to COVID-19, were actively infected with it, or had recovered from it provided the deeply sampled blood TCRbeta repertoires that made up the dataset. A freely available public database, intended as a resource for researchers studying the immune response to SARS-CoV-2, is where the repertoires were released. The samples were drawn from the first 160 participants of the ongoing ImmuneRACE study and from more than 1,000 subjects provided by 6 global collaborators. The sample metadata nearly always contained a de-identified subject ID, COVID-19 status, age in years and sex. Where HLA class I and class II types were available, the types were taken from metadata supplied by the sample provider, not from assay-based typing. Findings and caveats that apply to the study as a whole: Clinical and demographic metadata were provided uncurated, with the amount varying by source and participant.

In the prospective study, participants were about 18 to 95 years old, resided in 20 to 30 geographic areas of the United States, and were enrolled through a virtual design. In the prospective study, cohorts were assigned on the basis of participant-reported clinical history obtained from a screening survey and a study questionnaire. For ImmuneRACE Cohort 3, a participant was defined as recovered based on two consecutive negative NP/OP PCR tests, clearance by a healthcare professional, or resolution of symptoms. Each participant in the prospective study had whole blood, serum and a nasopharyngeal or oropharyngeal swab collected by mobile phlebotomists. Additional blood draws and questionnaires over an approximately 2-month period could optionally be provided by prospective study participants. Before DNA extraction, blood samples from the prospective study were shipped at room temperature or frozen.

For this chain, trimming is 5 bases at the V end and 5 bases at the J end, and the number of junction bases without a gene match is 6. Spanning cysteine to phenylalanine, the CDR3 consists of 14 amino acids. Kept here is only the CDR3 DNA, which spans 42 bases and is read in frame from base 1. For CDR1 and CDR2, the germline V gene (reference sequence) lists MNHEY and SMNVEV. The immunoSEQ Assay, a bias-controlled multiplex PCR, was used to amplify TCRbeta CDR3 regions from genomic DNA. In the paper's pipeline: The number of nucleated cells in each sample was estimated from the amplification of reference gene primers within the assay. To quantify the absolute abundance of each unique TCRbeta CDR3 rearrangement, sequence reads were collapsed and filtered. For each sample, productive Simpson clonality was calculated as the square root of Simpson's diversity index over productive rearrangements. The table was pulled from immuneACCESS by TCRdb, which kept in-frame rearrangements only. Such tables lose some clones; where checked, under half of the loss comes from unresolved V genes, and the rest has no known cause. V and J calls and clone size are those listed in that table; D and trimming were worked out from the DNA. The sample data list around 470,000 clones, and roughly 91% of these were observed just once. The ten largest clonotypes hold around 0.6% of the sample.

Details on this clone: It has no known antigen specificity. Base qualities are missing; no much larger clone stands one base away.

The sequence links TRBV27 to TRBJ2-5, with 9 bases aligning to TRBD1. This clonotype was obtained from a man aged 18-30 years who had recovered from COVID-19. Input material: PBMCs or T cells enriched from blood (not recorded which). The DNA sequence is as follows: TGTGCCAGCAGTCCTAGGACAGGGGTGGAGACCCAGTACTTC. Its product reads: CASSPRTGVETQYF.